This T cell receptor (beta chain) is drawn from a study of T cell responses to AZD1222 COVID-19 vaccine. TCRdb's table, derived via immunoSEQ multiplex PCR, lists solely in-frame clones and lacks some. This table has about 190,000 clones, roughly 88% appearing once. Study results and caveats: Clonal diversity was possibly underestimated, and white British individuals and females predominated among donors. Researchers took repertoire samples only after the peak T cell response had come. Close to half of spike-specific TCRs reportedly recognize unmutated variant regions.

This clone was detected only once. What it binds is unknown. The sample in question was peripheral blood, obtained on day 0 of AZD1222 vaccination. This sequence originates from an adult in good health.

Here the CDR3 reads CASSQDDSIEAFF. For the CDR3, the DNA is TGTGCCAGCAGCCAAGACGACAGCATTGAAGCTTTCTTT. The J gene is TRBJ1-1, the V gene TRBV3-1 (or the pseudogene TRBV3-2); perhaps TRBD1 as D (5 bases). Germline lookup yields CDR1 LGHDT and CDR2 YNNKEL (reference sequence). CDR3 length: 13 amino acids. Trimming left V 0 bases short and J 7 bases short, with 9 bases between.